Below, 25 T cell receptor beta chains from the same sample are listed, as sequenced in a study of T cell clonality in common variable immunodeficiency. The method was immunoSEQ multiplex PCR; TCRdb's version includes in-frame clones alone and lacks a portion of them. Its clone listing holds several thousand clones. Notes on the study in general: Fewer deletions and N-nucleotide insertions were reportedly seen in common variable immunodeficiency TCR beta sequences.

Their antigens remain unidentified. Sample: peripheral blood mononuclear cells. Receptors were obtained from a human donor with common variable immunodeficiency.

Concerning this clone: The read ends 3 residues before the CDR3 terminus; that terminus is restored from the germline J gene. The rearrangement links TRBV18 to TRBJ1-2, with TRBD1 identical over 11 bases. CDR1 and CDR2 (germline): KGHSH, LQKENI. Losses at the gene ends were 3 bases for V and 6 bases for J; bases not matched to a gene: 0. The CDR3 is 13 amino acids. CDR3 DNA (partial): TGTGCCAGCTCACCGGACAGGGGGCATGGC. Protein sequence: CASSPDRGHG. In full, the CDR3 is CASSPDRGHGYTF.

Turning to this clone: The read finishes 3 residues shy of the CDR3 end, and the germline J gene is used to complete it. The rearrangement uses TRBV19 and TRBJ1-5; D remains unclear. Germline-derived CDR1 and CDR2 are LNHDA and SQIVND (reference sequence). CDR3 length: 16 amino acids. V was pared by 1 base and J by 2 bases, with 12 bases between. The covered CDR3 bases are TGTGCCAGTAGTATAGGAGGCCCTGGTGGCAATCAGCCC. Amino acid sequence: CASSIGGPGGNQP. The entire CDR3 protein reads CASSIGGPGGNQPQHF.

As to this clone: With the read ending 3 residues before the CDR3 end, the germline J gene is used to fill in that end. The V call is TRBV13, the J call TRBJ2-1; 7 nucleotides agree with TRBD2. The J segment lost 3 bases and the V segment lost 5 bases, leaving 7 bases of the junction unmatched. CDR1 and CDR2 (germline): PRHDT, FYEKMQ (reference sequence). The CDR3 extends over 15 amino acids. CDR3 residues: CASSPRLAFYNEQFF. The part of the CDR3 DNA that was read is TGTGCCAGCAGCCCCCGACTAGCTTTCTACAATGAG.

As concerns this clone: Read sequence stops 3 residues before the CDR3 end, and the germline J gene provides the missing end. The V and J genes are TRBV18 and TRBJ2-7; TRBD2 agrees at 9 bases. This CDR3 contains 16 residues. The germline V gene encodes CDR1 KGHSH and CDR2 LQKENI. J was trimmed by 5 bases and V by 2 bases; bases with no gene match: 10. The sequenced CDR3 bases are TGTGCCAGCTCACCAAAATATAGCGGGAGCATCCACGAG. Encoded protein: CASSPKYSGSIHE. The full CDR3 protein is CASSPKYSGSIHEQYF.

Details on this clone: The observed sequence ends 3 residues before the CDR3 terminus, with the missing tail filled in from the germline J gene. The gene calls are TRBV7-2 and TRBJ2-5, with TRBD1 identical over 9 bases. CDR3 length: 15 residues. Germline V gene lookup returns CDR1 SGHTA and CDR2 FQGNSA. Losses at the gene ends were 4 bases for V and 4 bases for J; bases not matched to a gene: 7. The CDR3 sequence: CASSSYRGLGETQYF. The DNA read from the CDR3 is TGTGCCAGCAGCTCCTACAGGGGGCTAGGAGAGACC.

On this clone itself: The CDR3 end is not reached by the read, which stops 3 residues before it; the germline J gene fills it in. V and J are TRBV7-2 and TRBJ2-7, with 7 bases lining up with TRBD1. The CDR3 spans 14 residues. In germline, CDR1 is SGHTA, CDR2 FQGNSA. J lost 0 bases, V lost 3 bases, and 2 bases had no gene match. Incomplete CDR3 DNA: TGTGCCAGCAGCTTCTACAGGGGCTCCTACGAG. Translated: CASSFYRGSYE. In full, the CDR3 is CASSFYRGSYEQYF. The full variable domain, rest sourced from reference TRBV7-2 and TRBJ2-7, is GAGVSQSPSNKVTEKGKDVELRCDPISGHTALYWYRQSLGQGLEFLIYFQGNSAPDKSGLPSDRFSAERTGGSVSTLTIQRTQQEDSAVYLCASSFYRGSYEQYFGPGTRLTVT.

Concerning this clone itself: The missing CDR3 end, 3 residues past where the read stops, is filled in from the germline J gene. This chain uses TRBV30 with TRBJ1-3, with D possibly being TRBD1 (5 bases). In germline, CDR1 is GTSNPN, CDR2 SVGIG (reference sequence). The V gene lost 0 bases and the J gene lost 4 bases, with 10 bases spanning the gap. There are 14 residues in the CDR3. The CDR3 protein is CAWSVGVAGNTIYF. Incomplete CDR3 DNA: TGTGCCTGGAGTGTAGGGGTAGCAGGAAACACC.

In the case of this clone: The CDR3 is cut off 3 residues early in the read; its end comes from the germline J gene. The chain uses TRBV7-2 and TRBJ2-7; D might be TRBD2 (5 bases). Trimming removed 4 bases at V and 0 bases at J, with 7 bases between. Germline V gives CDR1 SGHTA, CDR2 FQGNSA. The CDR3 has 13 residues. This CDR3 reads CASSSGLSYEQYF. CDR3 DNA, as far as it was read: TGTGCCAGCAGCTCCGGACTCTCCTACGAG.

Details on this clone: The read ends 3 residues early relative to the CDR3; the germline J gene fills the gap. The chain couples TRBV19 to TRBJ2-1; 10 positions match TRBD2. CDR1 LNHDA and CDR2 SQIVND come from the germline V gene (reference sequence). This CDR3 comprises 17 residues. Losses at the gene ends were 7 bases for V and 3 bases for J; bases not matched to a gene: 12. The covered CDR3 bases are TGTGCCAGTACCCCGAGGCAGCGGGAGGGCCGCTACAATGAG. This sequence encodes CASTPRQREGRYNE. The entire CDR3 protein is CASTPRQREGRYNEQFF.

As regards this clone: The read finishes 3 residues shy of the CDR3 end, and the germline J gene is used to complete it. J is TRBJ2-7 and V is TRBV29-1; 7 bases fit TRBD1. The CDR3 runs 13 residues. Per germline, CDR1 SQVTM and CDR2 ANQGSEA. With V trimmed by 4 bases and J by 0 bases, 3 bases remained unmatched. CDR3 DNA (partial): TGCAGCGTTGCACAGGGGATCTCCTACGAG. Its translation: CSVAQGISYE. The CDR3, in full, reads CSVAQGISYEQYF.

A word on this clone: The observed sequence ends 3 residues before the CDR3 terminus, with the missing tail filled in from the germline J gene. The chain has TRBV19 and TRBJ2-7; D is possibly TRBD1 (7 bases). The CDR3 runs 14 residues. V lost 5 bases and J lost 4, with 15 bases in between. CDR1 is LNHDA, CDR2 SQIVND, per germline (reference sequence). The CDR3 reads CASSRGTAWYEQYF. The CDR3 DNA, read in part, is TGTGCCAGTAGTCGGGGGACAGCATGGTACGAG.

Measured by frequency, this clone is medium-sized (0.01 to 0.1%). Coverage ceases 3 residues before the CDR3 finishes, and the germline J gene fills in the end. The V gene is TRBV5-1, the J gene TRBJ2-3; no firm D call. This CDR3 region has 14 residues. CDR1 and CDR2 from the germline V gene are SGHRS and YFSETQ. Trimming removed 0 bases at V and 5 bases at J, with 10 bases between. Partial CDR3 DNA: TGCGCCAGCAGCTTGGGGCAAGATGGAGATACG. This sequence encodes CASSLGQDGDT. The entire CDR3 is CASSLGQDGDTQYF. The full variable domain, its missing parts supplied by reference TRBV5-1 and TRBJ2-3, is KAGVTQTPRYLIKTRGQQVTLSCSPISGHRSVSWYQQTPGQGLQFLFEYFSETQRNKGNFPGRFSGRQFSNSRSEMNVSTLELGDSALYLCASSLGQDGDTQYFGPGTRLTVL.

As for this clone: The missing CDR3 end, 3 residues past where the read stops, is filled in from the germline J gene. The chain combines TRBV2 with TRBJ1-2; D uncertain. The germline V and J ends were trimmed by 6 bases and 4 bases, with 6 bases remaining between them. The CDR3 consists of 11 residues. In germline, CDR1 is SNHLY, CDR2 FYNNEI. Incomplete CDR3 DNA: TGTGCCAGCAGCCCCCTCTATGGC. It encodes CASSPLYG. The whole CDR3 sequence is CASSPLYGYTF. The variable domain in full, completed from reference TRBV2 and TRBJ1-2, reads EPEVTQTPSHQVTQMGQEVILRCVPISNHLYFYWYRQILGQKVEFLVSFYNNEISEKSEIFDDQFSVERPDGSNFTLKIRSTKLEDSAMYFCASSPLYGYTFGSGTRLTVV.

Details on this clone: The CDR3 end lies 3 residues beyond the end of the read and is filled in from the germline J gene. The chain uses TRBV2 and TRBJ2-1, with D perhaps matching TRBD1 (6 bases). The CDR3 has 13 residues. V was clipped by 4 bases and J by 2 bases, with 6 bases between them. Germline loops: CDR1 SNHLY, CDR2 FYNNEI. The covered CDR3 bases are TGTGCCAGCAGTGGACAGGCCTACAATGAG. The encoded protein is CASSGQAYNE. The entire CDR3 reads CASSGQAYNEQFF.

The part of the CDR3 DNA that was read is TGCGCCAGCAGCCGTCCGGGTCTTATGAACACTGAA. This codes for CASSRPGLMNTE. The whole CDR3 protein reads CASSRPGLMNTEAFF. The chain is built from TRBV5-1 and TRBJ1-1; D gene uncertain. The observed sequence ends 3 residues before the CDR3 terminus, with the missing tail filled in from the germline J gene. Germline CDR1 SGHRS, CDR2 YFSETQ. The CDR3 is 15 residues long. V lost 4 bases and J lost 0, with 13 bases in between.

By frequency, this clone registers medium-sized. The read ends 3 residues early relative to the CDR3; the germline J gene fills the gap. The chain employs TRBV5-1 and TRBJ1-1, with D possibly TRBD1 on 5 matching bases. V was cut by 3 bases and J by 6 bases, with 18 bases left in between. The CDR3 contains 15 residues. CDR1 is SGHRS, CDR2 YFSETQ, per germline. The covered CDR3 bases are TGCGCCAGCAGCTGGGGGGACGGGAGAGGCTCTGAA. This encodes CASSWGDGRGSE. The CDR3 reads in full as CASSWGDGRGSEAFF.

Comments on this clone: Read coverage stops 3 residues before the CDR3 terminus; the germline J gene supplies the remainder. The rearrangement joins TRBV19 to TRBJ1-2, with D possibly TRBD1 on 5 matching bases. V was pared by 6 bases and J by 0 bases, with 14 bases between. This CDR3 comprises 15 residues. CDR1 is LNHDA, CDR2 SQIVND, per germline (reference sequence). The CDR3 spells CASSDREGSNYGYTF. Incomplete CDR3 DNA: TGTGCCAGTAGCGACAGAGAAGGTTCTAACTATGGC. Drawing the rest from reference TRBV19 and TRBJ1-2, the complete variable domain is DGGITQSPKYLFRKEGQNVTLSCEQNLNHDAMYWYRQDPGQGLRLIYYSQIVNDFQKGDIAEGYSVSREKKESFPLTVTSAQKNPTAFYLCASSDREGSNYGYTFGSGTRLTVV.

The CDR3 DNA, read in part, is TGTGCCAGCAGCTTAGTGACAGGTCCCACAGATACG. This codes for CASSLVTGPTDT. The full CDR3 sequence reads CASSLVTGPTDTQYF. V is TRBV7-6 and J is TRBJ2-3, with a possible D match to TRBD1 (6 bases). The read terminates 3 residues before the CDR3 end, so the remaining end is supplied by the germline J gene. The germline V gene has CDR1 SGHVS and CDR2 FNYEAQ. This CDR3 region has 15 residues. Deletions cut 1 base from V and 2 bases from J, with 10 bases between.

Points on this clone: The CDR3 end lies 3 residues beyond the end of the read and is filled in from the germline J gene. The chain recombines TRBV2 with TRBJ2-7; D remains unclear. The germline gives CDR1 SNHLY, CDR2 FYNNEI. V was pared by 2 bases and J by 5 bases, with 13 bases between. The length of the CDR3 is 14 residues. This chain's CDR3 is CASSESRSGHEQYF. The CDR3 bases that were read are TGTGCCAGCAGTGAATCTCGTTCTGGCCACGAG.

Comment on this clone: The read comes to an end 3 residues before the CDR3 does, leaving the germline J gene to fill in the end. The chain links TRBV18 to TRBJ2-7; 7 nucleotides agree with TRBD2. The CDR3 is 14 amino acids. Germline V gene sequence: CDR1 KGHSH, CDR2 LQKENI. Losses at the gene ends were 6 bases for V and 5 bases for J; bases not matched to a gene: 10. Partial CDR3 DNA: TGTGCCAGCTCTCCCCTGAGCGGGACCAACGAG. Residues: CASSPLSGTNE. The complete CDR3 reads CASSPLSGTNEQYF.

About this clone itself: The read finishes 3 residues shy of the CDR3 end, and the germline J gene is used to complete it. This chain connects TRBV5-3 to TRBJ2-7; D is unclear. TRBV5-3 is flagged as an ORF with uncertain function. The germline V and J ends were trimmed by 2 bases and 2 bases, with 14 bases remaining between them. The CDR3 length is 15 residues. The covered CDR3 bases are TGTGCCAGAAGCTTTGGAAAAGGGTGTCCCTACGAG. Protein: CARSFGKGCPYE. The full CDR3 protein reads CARSFGKGCPYEQYF.

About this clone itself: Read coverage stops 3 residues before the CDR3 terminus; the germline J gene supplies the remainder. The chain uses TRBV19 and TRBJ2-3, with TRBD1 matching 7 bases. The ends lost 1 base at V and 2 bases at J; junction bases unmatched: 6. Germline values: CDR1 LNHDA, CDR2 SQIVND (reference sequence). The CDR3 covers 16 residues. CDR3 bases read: TGTGCCAGTAGTATAGTAGGGACAGTATCCACAGATACG. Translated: CASSIVGTVSTDT. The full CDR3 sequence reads CASSIVGTVSTDTQYF.

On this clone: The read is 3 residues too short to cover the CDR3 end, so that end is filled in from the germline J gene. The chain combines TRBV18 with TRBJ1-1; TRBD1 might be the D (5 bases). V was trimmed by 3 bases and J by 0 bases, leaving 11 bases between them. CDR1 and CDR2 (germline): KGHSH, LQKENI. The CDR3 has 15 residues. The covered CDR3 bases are TGTGCCAGCTCACCTACGACAGCGATGAACACTGAA. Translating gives CASSPTTAMNTE. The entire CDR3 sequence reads CASSPTTAMNTEAFF.

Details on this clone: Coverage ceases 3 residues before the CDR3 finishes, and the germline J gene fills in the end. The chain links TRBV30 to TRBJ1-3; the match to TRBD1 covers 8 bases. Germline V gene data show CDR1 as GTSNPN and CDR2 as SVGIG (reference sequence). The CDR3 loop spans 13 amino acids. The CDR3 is CAWSVLGQASIYF. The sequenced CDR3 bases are TGTGCCTGGAGTGTACTGGGACAGGCCTCC.

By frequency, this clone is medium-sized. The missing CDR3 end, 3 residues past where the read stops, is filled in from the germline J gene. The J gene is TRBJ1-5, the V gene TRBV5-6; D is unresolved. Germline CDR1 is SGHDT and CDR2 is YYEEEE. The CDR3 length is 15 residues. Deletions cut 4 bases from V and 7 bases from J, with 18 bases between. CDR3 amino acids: CASSKKSGFRQPQHF. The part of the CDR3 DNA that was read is TGTGCCAGCAGCAAAAAGTCAGGTTTCCGCCAGCCC.